This is a list of T cell receptor beta chains from one sample in a study of shared T cell receptors in the human thymus. Data came from immunoSEQ multiplex PCR; TCRdb stores just in-frame clones and leaves some out. The sample holds 700,000 or so clones, 75% to 90% seen once. This same sample was also taken into another study, of human thymus T cells.

The sequenced material came from thymocytes. Receptors originate from a girl in the first two years of life with a congenital heart defect. CDR3s include the opening cysteine and the closing phenylalanine or tryptophan. A D gene is named only where the DNA matches it firmly. Size tells how often a clone was seen (once, few, many) or the class of an expanded clone, and some rows leave it out.

D	V	size	J	DNA	CDR3
TRBD1	TRBV7-6	NA	TRBJ1-1	TGTGCCAGCAGCTCCGGACAGGGAAAAGACACTGAAGCTTTCTTT	CASSSGQGKDTEAFF
NA	TRBV10-3	NA	TRBJ2-5	TGTGCCATCAGTCGGCAAGGACATGTTCAGGGAACCCAGTACTTC	CAISRQGHVQGTQYF
NA	TRBV19	NA	TRBJ1-1	TGTGCCAGTAATGAGGGGCGCGGGGCGAACACTGAAGCTTTCTTT	CASNEGRGANTEAFF
NA	TRBV19	once	TRBJ1-2	TGTGCCAGTACCGGTCCGTGGGGCTACACCTTC	CASTGPWGYTF
NA	TRBV28	NA	TRBJ2-7	TGTGCCAGCAGTTTATACCCGAGGGGGAACGAGCAGTACTTC	CASSLYPRGNEQYF
TRBD2	TRBV28	NA	TRBJ2-3	TGTGCCAGCAGTTCTCAGACCGGGGGGGCCGGAGGTGCGACAGATACGCAGTATTTT	CASSSQTGGAGGATDTQYF
NA	TRBV9	NA	TRBJ2-5	TGTGCCAGCAGCGTAGCCTCAGGGGACGTCCAAGAGACCCAGTACTTC	CASSVASGDVQETQYF
TRBD2	TRBV4-1	NA	TRBJ2-7	TGCGCCAGCAGCCAAGGAACTAGCGGGGACTCCTACGAGCAGTACTTC	CASSQGTSGDSYEQYF
NA	TRBV28	NA	TRBJ2-2	TGTGCCAGCAGATATATCCCCGGGGAGCTGTTTTTT	CASRYIPGELFF
TRBD1	TRBV2	NA	TRBJ1-6	TGTGCCAGCAGTGGGGGACAGGTTTATAATTCACCCCTCCACTTT	CASSGGQVYNSPLHF
NA	TRBV18	NA	TRBJ2-6	TGTGCCAGCTCACCCTCCTGGGGGGGCTTGCCTGTTTCTGGGGCCAACGTCCTGACTTTC	CASSPSWGGLPVSGANVLTF
NA	TRBV6-6	NA	TRBJ1-1	TGTGCCAGCAGTTACTTGTCCAGGCCAACCTCCGATGAAGCTTTCTTT	CASSYLSRPTSDEAFF
TRBD1	TRBV2	NA	TRBJ2-7	TGTGCCAGCGTGACGCACGACAGGGCCTCGCCCAAAATCTACGAGCAGTACTTC	CASVTHDRASPKIYEQYF
NA	TRBV20-1	NA	TRBJ1-1	TGCAGTGCTAGTGGCGGGAAGTTCGCTTTCTTT	CSASGGKFAFF
NA	TRBV11-3	few	TRBJ1-4	TGTGCCAGCAGCTTAGATGGGGGGTCAACTAATGAAAAACTGTTTTTT	CASSLDGGSTNEKLFF
NA	TRBV18	NA	TRBJ2-5	TGTGCCAGCTCACTCTCGTACCAAGAGACCCAGTACTTC	CASSLSYQETQYF
NA	TRBV19	NA	TRBJ1-2	TGTGCCAGTGGAGGGTTGGTGGATGGCTACACCTTC	CASGGLVDGYTF
TRBD1	TRBV7-3	NA	TRBJ2-5	TGTGCCAGCAGCCCATCTGGACAGGGACGAGGAGAGACCCAGTACTTC	CASSPSGQGRGETQYF
NA	TRBV20-1	few	TRBJ2-7	TGCAGTGCCCCGGGGAACGAGCAGTACTTC	CSAPGNEQYF
TRBD2	TRBV9	once	TRBJ2-7	TGTGCCAGCAGCGAGGGTCTAGCGGGGGACTACGAGCAGTACTTC	CASSEGLAGDYEQYF
NA	TRBV28	NA	TRBJ1-6	TGTGCCAGCAGTTTTCCCGGGTCCTATAATTCACCCCTCCACTTT	CASSFPGSYNSPLHF
NA	TRBV7-2	once	TRBJ1-6	TGTGCCAGCAGCTTAGACAGGGATTCACCCCTCCACTTT	CASSLDRDSPLHF
TRBD2	TRBV7-2	NA	TRBJ2-5	TGTGCCAGCAGCTTATTTTGGACTAGCGGGGGGGTACACCAAGAGACCCAGTACTTC	CASSLFWTSGGVHQETQYF
NA	TRBV6-5	NA	TRBJ1-2	TGTGCCAGCAGTCCATTTATCCGGGGCTATGGCTACACCTTC	CASSPFIRGYGYTF
NA	TRBV7-9	NA	TRBJ2-1	TGTGCCAGCAGCTCCAGTTTATCTGCAAACAATGAGCAGTTCTTC	CASSSSLSANNEQFF
TRBD1	TRBV5-1	NA	TRBJ1-6	TGCGCCAGCAGACGGGGACAGGGTTGTGGTAATTCACCCCTCCACTTT	CASRRGQGCGNSPLHF
NA	TRBV19	NA	TRBJ2-6	TGTGCCAGTAGTATTAAGGTCGTCCGCGGATCGGGGGCCAACGTCCTGACTTTC	CASSIKVVRGSGANVLTF
NA	TRBV7-6	NA	TRBJ2-5	TGTGCCAGCAGCTTTGTAGGGGGAATGGTTAGTCAAGAGACCCAGTACTTC	CASSFVGGMVSQETQYF
NA	TRBV19	NA	TRBJ1-1	TGTGCCAGTAGTATAGATCGAGTGTCCTCTGAAGCTTTCTTT	CASSIDRVSSEAFF
TRBD1	TRBV6-1	NA	TRBJ2-1	TGTGCCGGTGGGACAGCAAACAATGAGCAGTTCTTC	CAGGTANNEQFF
NA	TRBV18	NA	TRBJ2-3	TGTGCCAGCTCACCATCTGCGTCTGGGAGTCCCGCCCGAGATACGCAGTATTTT	CASSPSASGSPARDTQYF
TRBD2	TRBV7-2	NA	TRBJ2-3	TGTGCCAGCAGCTTGTCCTCTAGCGGGGGGGAGGAAGATACGCAGTATTTT	CASSLSSSGGEEDTQYF
TRBD2	TRBV7-9	NA	TRBJ2-1	TGTGCCAGCAGCTTAAGGCTAGCGGGGAGAGATTACAATGAGCAGTTCTTC	CASSLRLAGRDYNEQFF
TRBD1	TRBV6-1	NA	TRBJ2-7	TGTGCCAGCAGTGAAGCGCTTGACAGGGGGCCCACCTACGAGCAGTACTTC	CASSEALDRGPTYEQYF
TRBD1	TRBV10-3	NA	TRBJ1-2	TGTGCCATCAGTCCTATGTCGACAGGGCTTGGCTACACCTTC	CAISPMSTGLGYTF
NA	TRBV4-3	NA	TRBJ1-1	TGCGCCAGCAGCCAAGTCGACAGGCTAAACTCTGAAGCTTTCTTT	CASSQVDRLNSEAFF
TRBD2	TRBV5-4	NA	TRBJ2-1	TGTGCCAGCAGCCCGGGGACTAGCGGGTACAATGAGCAGTTCTTC	CASSPGTSGYNEQFF
TRBD2	TRBV7-2	NA	TRBJ2-3	TGTGCCAGCAGCTTCGCTGGGACTAGCGGGGTCACAGATACGCAGTATTTT	CASSFAGTSGVTDTQYF
TRBD1	TRBV5-1	NA	TRBJ2-7	TGCGCCAGCAGCTTGGGAGGGGGCAATGTCTACGAGCAGTACTTC	CASSLGGGNVYEQYF
NA	TRBV4-1	NA	TRBJ1-1	TGCGCCAGCAGCCAACGGACAGTGAACACTGAAGCTTTCTTT	CASSQRTVNTEAFF
TRBD1	TRBV10-3	NA	TRBJ2-5	TGTGCCACCAGGGACAGGGAAGAAGAAGAGACCCAGTACTTC	CATRDREEEETQYF
NA	TRBV15	NA	TRBJ2-3	TGTGCCACCAGCAGAGAGTTCGGTATGCAGGGTGGTTTGCCAGATACGCAGTATTTT	CATSREFGMQGGLPDTQYF